This is a list of T cell receptor beta chains from one sample in a study of cytomegalovirus exposure and HLA in healthy donors. Only in-frame clones appear in the TCRdb table, and some are missing; sequencing was by immunoSEQ multiplex PCR. Of 45,000 to 55,000 clones detected, 60% to 85% appear once; the ten largest clones hold more than 7%. Sample: PBMCs. These receptors were obtained from a man under 40 in good health and CMV-seropositive. Each CDR3 is given with its conserved first and last residue. The order of the fields is clone size, D gene, V gene, J gene, CDR3 protein, CDR3 DNA. A D gene is named only where the DNA matches it firmly. Clone size appears in some rows only: once, few, many, or a class for an expanded clone.

>.|TRBD2|TRBV6-6|TRBJ2-7
CASSYLPTSRSYEQYF
TGTGCCAGCAGTTACCTACCGACTAGCAGATCCTACGAGCAGTACTTC
>.|.|TRBV29-1|TRBJ1-1
CSQTFIPGMNTEAFF
TGCAGCCAAACCTTTATCCCAGGGATGAACACTGAAGCTTTCTTT
>.|.|TRBV28|TRBJ1-6
CASSYTSPLHF
TGTGCCAGCAGTTATACATCACCCCTCCACTTT
>.|.|TRBV7-3|TRBJ1-1
CASSLRGGAGDTEAFF
TGTGCCAGCAGCCTAAGGGGGGGGGCGGGTGACACTGAAGCTTTCTTT
>few|.|TRBV10-2|TRBJ1-1
CASSSGEGDTEAFF
TGCGCCAGCAGCTCAGGGGAAGGGGACACTGAAGCTTTCTTT
>.|TRBD2|TRBV5-1|TRBJ2-5
CASSQLTSGGAGETQYF
TGCGCCAGCAGTCAACTGACTAGCGGGGGGGCCGGGGAGACCCAGTACTTC
>.|TRBD1|TRBV27|TRBJ1-5
CASRRTGLSNQPQHF
TGTGCCAGCAGGAGGACAGGCCTAAGCAATCAGCCCCAGCATTTT
>few|TRBD1|TRBV4-2|TRBJ1-1
CASSPNDRGNTEAFF
TGTGCCAGCAGCCCGAACGACAGGGGGAACACTGAAGCTTTCTTT
>few|.|TRBV6-1|TRBJ1-5
CASSKVPGPISNQPQHF
TGTGCCAGCAGTAAAGTACCTGGGCCGATTAGCAATCAGCCCCAGCATTTT
>.|.|TRBV28|TRBJ1-6
CASNLQATYNSPLHF
TGTGCCAGCAACCTACAGGCAACCTATAATTCACCCCTCCACTTT
>.|TRBD1|TRBV11-2|TRBJ2-3
CASSTRTGKISDTQYF
TGTGCCAGCAGCACGAGGACAGGGAAAATCTCAGATACGCAGTATTTT
>.|.|TRBV7-2|TRBJ1-6
CASSSSPGAYNSPLHF
TGTGCCAGCAGCTCCTCCCCGGGGGCCTATAATTCACCCCTCCACTTT
>few|.|TRBV11-2|TRBJ2-1
CASAGRFTGEQFF
TGTGCCAGCGCAGGGCGGTTTACAGGTGAGCAGTTCTTC
>few|TRBD1|TRBV7-7|TRBJ2-5
CASSATGAGETQYF
TGTGCCAGCAGCGCGACAGGGGCCGGCGAGACCCAGTACTTC
>.|.|TRBV5-1|TRBJ1-2
CASSLGQNGYTF
TGCGCCAGCAGCTTAGGACAGAATGGCTACACCTTC
>.|.|TRBV30|TRBJ2-7
CAWSVRGSRSYEQYF
TGTGCCTGGAGTGTACGAGGGTCCCGTTCCTACGAGCAGTACTTC
>.|.|TRBV5-4|TRBJ1-2
CASSLDREYGYTF
TGTGCCAGCAGCTTGGACAGGGAGTATGGCTACACCTTC
>.|TRBD1|TRBV7-6|TRBJ2-5
CASSNLGQGRETQYF
TGTGCCAGCAGCAACTTGGGACAGGGAAGAGAGACCCAGTACTTC
>.|.|TRBV28|TRBJ2-5
CASSLYGSHQETQYF
TGTGCCAGCAGTTTATACGGGTCGCATCAAGAGACCCAGTACTTC
>once|.|TRBV7-9|TRBJ2-3
CASSFPSTDTQYF
TGTGCCAGCAGCTTTCCAAGCACAGATACGCAGTATTTT
>few|.|TRBV29-1|TRBJ1-2
CSAIPLGRGDYGYTF
TGCAGCGCCATCCCGTTGGGCAGGGGCGACTATGGCTACACCTTC
>.|TRBD1|TRBV7-9|TRBJ1-2
CASSLRQGQNLQGYGYTF
TGTGCCAGCAGCTTAAGACAGGGGCAAAACCTTCAAGGCTATGGCTACACCTTC